This T cell receptor beta chain derives from a study of T-cell reconstitution after alpha-beta-depleted transplantation in children. Findings of the study overall: Counts and diversity of T cells one year after transplant came mostly from newly produced T cells.

A TCRbeta library incorporating unique molecular identifiers was prepared. From the PCR reads, TCRdb called clonotypes with MiXCR, one entry per CDR3 protein. This sample has just under 250,000 distinct CDR3 sequences, with over 20% found just once. As regards this clonotype: Its target is not known.

The length of the CDR3 is 17 residues. The V gene end was trimmed by 4 bases and the J gene end by 5 bases; junction bases not matched to a gene: 13. Germline V gives CDR1 KGHSH, CDR2 LQKENI. This clonotype was obtained from a girl aged 2 to 9 with Fanconi anemia, due to receive a stem cell transplant. The chain joins TRBV18 to TRBJ2-5; 10 bases map to TRBD1. This material consisted of PBMCs, taken before TCRalphabeta/CD19-depleted stem cell transplant. In nucleotides, the CDR3 is TGTGCCAGCTCACGGCCCCTCGGGACAGGGGTATGGGAGACCCAGTACTTC. Amino acid sequence: CASSRPLGTGVWETQYF. Combining the CDR3 with reference TRBV18 and TRBJ2-5 gives the whole variable domain NAGVMQNPRHLVRRRGQEARLRCSPMKGHSHVYWYRQLPEEGLKFMVYLQKENIIDESGMPKERFSAEFPKEGPSILRIQQVVRGDSAAYFCASSRPLGTGVWETQYFGPGTRLLVL.